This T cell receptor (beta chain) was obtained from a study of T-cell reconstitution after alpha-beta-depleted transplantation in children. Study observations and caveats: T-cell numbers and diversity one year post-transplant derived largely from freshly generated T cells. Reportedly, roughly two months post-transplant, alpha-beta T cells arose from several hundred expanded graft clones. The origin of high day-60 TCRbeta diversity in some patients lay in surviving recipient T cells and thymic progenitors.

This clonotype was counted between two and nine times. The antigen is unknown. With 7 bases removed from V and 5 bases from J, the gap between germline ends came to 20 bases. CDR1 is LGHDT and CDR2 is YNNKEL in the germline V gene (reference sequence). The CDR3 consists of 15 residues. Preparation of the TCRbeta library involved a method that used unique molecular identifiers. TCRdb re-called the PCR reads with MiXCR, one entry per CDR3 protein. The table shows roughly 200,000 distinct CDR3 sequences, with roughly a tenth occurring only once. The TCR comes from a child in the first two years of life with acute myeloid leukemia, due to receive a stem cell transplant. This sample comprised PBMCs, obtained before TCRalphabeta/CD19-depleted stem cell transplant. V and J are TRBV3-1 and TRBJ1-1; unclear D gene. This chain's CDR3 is CASTSGGGSGTEAFF. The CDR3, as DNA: TGTGCCAGCACCTCCGGTGGAGGCTCGGGGACTGAAGCTTTCTTT. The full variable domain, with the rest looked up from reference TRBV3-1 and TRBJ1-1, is DTAVSQTPKYLVTQMGNDKSIKCEQNLGHDTMYWYKQDSKKFLKIMFSYNNKELIINETVPNRFSPKSPDKAHLNLHINSLELGDSAVYFCASTSGGGSGTEAFFGQGTRLTVV.